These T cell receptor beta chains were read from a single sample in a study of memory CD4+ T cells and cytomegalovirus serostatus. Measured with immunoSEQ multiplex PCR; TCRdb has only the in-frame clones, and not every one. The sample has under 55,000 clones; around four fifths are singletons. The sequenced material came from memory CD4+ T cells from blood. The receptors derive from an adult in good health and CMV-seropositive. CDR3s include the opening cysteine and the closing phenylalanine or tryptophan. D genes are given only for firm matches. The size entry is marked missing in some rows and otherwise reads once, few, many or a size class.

CDR3nt: TGTGCCAGCAGTGGATTAGCGGGATCGCAGTATTTT
CDR3aa: CASSGLAGSQYF
v_gene: TRBV6-1
abundance: -
d_gene: TRBD2
j_gene: TRBJ2-3

CDR3nt: TGTGCCAGCACCATAGGGACTGCAGATACGCAGTATTTT
CDR3aa: CASTIGTADTQYF
v_gene: TRBV7-9
abundance: -
d_gene: -
j_gene: TRBJ2-3

CDR3nt: TGTGCCAGCAGTGAAGCATCGGGACAGCTAGCCAAAAACATTCAGTACTTC
CDR3aa: CASSEASGQLAKNIQYF
v_gene: TRBV2
abundance: -
d_gene: TRBD1
j_gene: TRBJ2-4

CDR3nt: TGTGCCAGCAGCTTAAGGGACGATACGCAGTATTTT
CDR3aa: CASSLRDDTQYF
v_gene: TRBV11-3
abundance: -
d_gene: -
j_gene: TRBJ2-3

CDR3nt: TGTGCCTGGAGTGTCGGGCAGCCTAAAGAGACCCAGTACTTC
CDR3aa: CAWSVGQPKETQYF
v_gene: TRBV30
abundance: -
d_gene: -
j_gene: TRBJ2-5

CDR3nt: TGTGCCAGCAGTTATCTTTGGCGAGGGGGGGAGAATGGCTACACCTTC
CDR3aa: CASSYLWRGGENGYTF
v_gene: TRBV6-5
abundance: -
d_gene: -
j_gene: TRBJ1-2

CDR3nt: TGTGCCAGCAGTTTAAGTGGGGGGAACAATCAGCCCCAGCATTTT
CDR3aa: CASSLSGGNNQPQHF
v_gene: TRBV28
abundance: -
d_gene: -
j_gene: TRBJ1-5

CDR3nt: TGTGCCAGCAGCCTCGACAGGGTAGAGACCCAGTACTTC
CDR3aa: CASSLDRVETQYF
v_gene: TRBV28
abundance: -
d_gene: TRBD1
j_gene: TRBJ2-5

CDR3nt: TGTGCCAGCTCACCCCAATTGGACCGCCGCTATGGCTACACCTTC
CDR3aa: CASSPQLDRRYGYTF
v_gene: TRBV18
abundance: few
d_gene: -
j_gene: TRBJ1-2

CDR3nt: TGCGCCAGCAGCTTGTTGTGGGGGGTCGAGCAGTACTTC
CDR3aa: CASSLLWGVEQYF
v_gene: TRBV5-1
abundance: -
d_gene: -
j_gene: TRBJ2-7

CDR3nt: TGTGCCAGCAGCGACGGACGGGTGAGCACAGATACGCAGTATTTT
CDR3aa: CASSDGRVSTDTQYF
v_gene: TRBV5-4
abundance: -
d_gene: -
j_gene: TRBJ2-3

CDR3nt: TGTGCCAGCAGTCCCGGACAGAGCAATCAGCCCCAGCATTTT
CDR3aa: CASSPGQSNQPQHF
v_gene: TRBV2
abundance: -
d_gene: -
j_gene: TRBJ1-5

CDR3nt: TGTGCCAGCAGCCAAGAGTACAGGGACAATGAGCAGTTCTTC
CDR3aa: CASSQEYRDNEQFF
v_gene: TRBV4-2
abundance: -
d_gene: -
j_gene: TRBJ2-1

CDR3nt: TGTGCCAGCAGTGGACAGGGGGCCCTGGAGACCCAGTACTTC
CDR3aa: CASSGQGALETQYF
v_gene: TRBV6-1
abundance: -
d_gene: TRBD1
j_gene: TRBJ2-5

CDR3nt: TGTGCCAGCAGTTACTCACCCACGCCCGCCCAGCATTTT
CDR3aa: CASSYSPTPAQHF
v_gene: TRBV6-5
abundance: -
d_gene: -
j_gene: TRBJ1-5

CDR3nt: TGTGCCAGCAGCCAGGCTAGCGGGAGCTCCTACAATGAGCAGTTCTTC
CDR3aa: CASSQASGSSYNEQFF
v_gene: TRBV4-2
abundance: -
d_gene: TRBD2
j_gene: TRBJ2-1

CDR3nt: TGTGCCAGTAGGCCCAGGGCTTCCTACGAGCAGTACTTC
CDR3aa: CASRPRASYEQYF
v_gene: TRBV19
abundance: few
d_gene: -
j_gene: TRBJ2-7

CDR3nt: TGTGCCAGCAGCCAAATTAGCGGGAGTCCCGGGGAGCTGTTTTTT
CDR3aa: CASSQISGSPGELFF
v_gene: TRBV4-2
abundance: -
d_gene: TRBD2
j_gene: TRBJ2-2

CDR3nt: TGTGCCAGCAGGAACCAGGGCCACGAGCAGTACTTC
CDR3aa: CASRNQGHEQYF
v_gene: TRBV6-5
abundance: -
d_gene: -
j_gene: TRBJ2-7

CDR3nt: TGTGCCAGCAGCCCACGGTGGAGGGAGCTGTTTTTT
CDR3aa: CASSPRWRELFF
v_gene: TRBV6-5
abundance: once
d_gene: -
j_gene: TRBJ2-2

CDR3nt: TGTGCCAGCAGCTTAAACAGCTGGTACCAAGAGACCCAGTACTTC
CDR3aa: CASSLNSWYQETQYF
v_gene: TRBV11-2
abundance: -
d_gene: -
j_gene: TRBJ2-5

CDR3nt: TGTGCCAGCAGCTTAGACGCGAGGCGGGGTGAGCAGTTCTTC
CDR3aa: CASSLDARRGEQFF
v_gene: TRBV7-2
abundance: -
d_gene: -
j_gene: TRBJ2-1

CDR3nt: TGTGCCAGCAGCTTAGTAGTAACGACTAGCGGGAGTTACGAGCAGTACTTC
CDR3aa: CASSLVVTTSGSYEQYF
v_gene: TRBV7-2
abundance: -
d_gene: TRBD2
j_gene: TRBJ2-7

CDR3nt: TGTGCCAGCACCAAGGGAGGGGGGATAGTGTCGGATCAGCCCCAGCATTTT
CDR3aa: CASTKGGGIVSDQPQHF
v_gene: TRBV28
abundance: few
d_gene: -
j_gene: TRBJ1-5

CDR3nt: TGCGCCAGCAGCTTCTGGACTGCGAACACTGAAGCTTTCTTT
CDR3aa: CASSFWTANTEAFF
v_gene: TRBV5-1
abundance: -
d_gene: -
j_gene: TRBJ1-1

CDR3nt: TGTGCCAGCAACAGGGCTAGCGGGGACGAGACCCAGTACTTC
CDR3aa: CASNRASGDETQYF
v_gene: TRBV7-2
abundance: -
d_gene: TRBD2
j_gene: TRBJ2-5

CDR3nt: TGTGCCAGCAGCTCTGCTGCGGGGGGCTCCTCAGATACGCAGTATTTT
CDR3aa: CASSSAAGGSSDTQYF
v_gene: TRBV7-2
abundance: -
d_gene: TRBD2
j_gene: TRBJ2-3

CDR3nt: TGTGCCAGCAGCATCTCCGGGACAGGGAGCACTGAAGCTTTCTTT
CDR3aa: CASSISGTGSTEAFF
v_gene: TRBV7-9
abundance: few
d_gene: TRBD1
j_gene: TRBJ1-1

CDR3nt: TGTGCCAGCAGCCTAACGCAGGGAAGCAATCAGCCCCAGCATTTT
CDR3aa: CASSLTQGSNQPQHF
v_gene: TRBV7-2
abundance: -
d_gene: -
j_gene: TRBJ1-5

CDR3nt: TGTGCCAGCAGTCTAATCAGGGCAGGGGGAGAAGAGACCCAGTACTTC
CDR3aa: CASSLIRAGGEETQYF
v_gene: TRBV11-3
abundance: few
d_gene: TRBD1
j_gene: TRBJ2-5

CDR3nt: TGTGCCAGCAGCTTGACAGGGAACCCTTTGGCCTACGAGCAGTACTTC
CDR3aa: CASSLTGNPLAYEQYF
v_gene: TRBV7-2
abundance: -
d_gene: TRBD1
j_gene: TRBJ2-7

CDR3nt: TGTGCCAGCTCACCAGCACACGCGAACACCGGGGAGCTGTTTTTT
CDR3aa: CASSPAHANTGELFF
v_gene: TRBV18
abundance: once
d_gene: -
j_gene: TRBJ2-2

CDR3nt: TGTGCCAGCAGCCCAAGATTAGCCAAAAACATTCAGTACTTC
CDR3aa: CASSPRLAKNIQYF
v_gene: TRBV11-1
abundance: -
d_gene: -
j_gene: TRBJ2-4

CDR3nt: TGTGCCAGCAGTCGACTAGCGGGGGGCCTGGAGACCCAGTACTTC
CDR3aa: CASSRLAGGLETQYF
v_gene: TRBV7-9
abundance: once
d_gene: TRBD2
j_gene: TRBJ2-5